One TCR beta chain is described in this entry. Its target is unknown. The entry originates in a study of cytomegalovirus exposure and HLA in healthy donors. Study overall: The roughly 100 million unique TCR beta sequences, from some 170 million T cells, were found by an earlier analysis.

13 Jbeta primers and 60 Vbeta primers were used for the PCR. Only in-frame clones appear in the TCRdb table, and some are missing; sequencing was by immunoSEQ multiplex PCR. The sample holds 120,000 or so clones; around 80% are singletons and the top ten take 0.95% to 1.5%. Study-level results: The study designated 150 or so TCR beta chains cytomegalovirus-associated.

CDR3 size: 16 residues. The ends were cut back, 0 bases at V and 0 bases at J, with 10 bases in the middle. CDR1 and CDR2 (germline): SNHLY, FYNNEI. The clonotype originates from a female donor in good health and CMV-seronegative. The specimen sequenced was PBMCs. This chain connects TRBV2 to TRBJ2-3; D may be TRBD2 (6 bases). The CDR3 spells CASSEAEGSSTDTQYF. The CDR3 DNA sequence: TGTGCCAGCAGTGAAGCGGAGGGATCTAGCACAGATACGCAGTATTTT. The whole variable domain, remainder taken from reference TRBV2 and TRBJ2-3, is EPEVTQTPSHQVTQMGQEVILRCVPISNHLYFYWYRQILGQKVEFLVSFYNNEISEKSEIFDDQFSVERPDGSNFTLKIRSTKLEDSAMYFCASSEAEGSSTDTQYFGPGTRLTVL.